These T cell receptor beta chains were read from a single sample in a study of blood T cell repertoires in COVID-19. Sequencing used immunoSEQ multiplex PCR; TCRdb keeps in-frame clones, though not all of them. The data contain some 100,000 clones, nearly 90% of them singletons. Sequencing used peripheral blood. Receptors were obtained from a woman aged 55-70 years with acute or convalescent COVID-19. Each CDR3 is given with its conserved first and last residue. The D gene is left open where the match is weak. Expanded clones are given a class, and other clones once, few, many or no size at all.

V	J	D	size	DNA	CDR3
TRBV18	TRBJ2-7	NA	NA	TGTGCCAGCTCACCATCCCCGGGGGACAGAGGAGGTTACGAGCAGTACTTC	CASSPSPGDRGGYEQYF
TRBV18	TRBJ2-1	NA	NA	TGTGCCAGCTCACCCCGGAGCTCCTACAATGAGCAGTTCTTC	CASSPRSSYNEQFF
TRBV11-2	TRBJ2-4	NA	NA	TGTGCCAGCAGCCCAGGGACAAGGAACATTCAGTACTTC	CASSPGTRNIQYF
TRBV28	TRBJ1-1	NA	NA	TGTGCCAGCAGTTTCCTCGACAGGCCGAACACTGAAGCTTTCTTT	CASSFLDRPNTEAFF
TRBV5-8	TRBJ2-1	NA	NA	TGTGCCAGCAGAAAAGGGGTTGAGCAGTTCTTC	CASRKGVEQFF
TRBV10-3	TRBJ2-2	NA	NA	TGTGCCATCACGGGCGGGGATAACACCGGGGAGCTGTTTTTT	CAITGGDNTGELFF
TRBV29-1	TRBJ2-1	TRBD2	NA	TGCAGCGTTTCCGGACTAGCGGGAAATGAGCAGTTCTTC	CSVSGLAGNEQFF
TRBV11-1	TRBJ2-1	TRBD2	NA	TGTGCCAGCAGCAAGACTAGCGAAACCTACAATGAGCAGTTCTTC	CASSKTSETYNEQFF
TRBV28	TRBJ2-4	TRBD1	NA	TGTGCCAGCAGCTCGTCAGGGGGACAGGGCTTGGGCATTCAGTACTTC	CASSSSGGQGLGIQYF
TRBV7-9	TRBJ2-1	TRBD2	NA	TGTGCCAGCAGCTTCGGGGGGGTCGAGCAGTTCTTC	CASSFGGVEQFF
TRBV19	TRBJ2-6	NA	NA	TGTGCCAGTAGTATAGAAGCAGTTTGGGGCCCTGGGGCCAACGTCCTGACTTTC	CASSIEAVWGPGANVLTF
TRBV7-2	TRBJ2-1	NA	NA	TGTGCCAGCAGCTTAGGATCGCGAGAGCAGTTCTTC	CASSLGSREQFF
TRBV6-6	TRBJ1-1	NA	NA	TGTGCCAGCATCCCACAGGTTAACACTGAAGCTTTCTTT	CASIPQVNTEAFF
TRBV5-1	TRBJ2-1	NA	NA	TGCGCCAGCAGCCGCGGTCTAGGTGGTGAGCAGTTCTTC	CASSRGLGGEQFF
TRBV4-2	TRBJ1-1	NA	NA	TGTGCCAGCAGCCAAGATTGGAGTTGGTCGGCACCCGGGTTT	CASSQDWSWSAPGF
TRBV5-5	TRBJ1-3	NA	NA	TGTGCCAGCAGCTCGCAAGCCGCTCTCGGAAACACCATATATTTT	CASSSQAALGNTIYF
TRBV6-5	TRBJ2-1	TRBD2	NA	TGTGCCAGCAGACTGACTAGCGGGAGCTACAATGAGCAGTTCTTC	CASRLTSGSYNEQFF
TRBV19	TRBJ2-3	TRBD2	NA	TGTGCCAGTCGGACTAGCGGGAGTTCAGATACGCAGTATTTT	CASRTSGSSDTQYF
TRBV19	TRBJ1-2	TRBD1	NA	TGTGCCAGTAGTCCGACAGGGGGCAACTATGGCTACACCTTC	CASSPTGGNYGYTF
TRBV28	TRBJ1-5	NA	NA	TGTGCCAGCAGTCAATCGGGGGGTTTCAAGCCCCAGCATTTT	CASSQSGGFKPQHF
TRBV18	TRBJ2-2	NA	few	TGTGCCAGCTCACCCCTCAGGGGAACCGGGGAGCTGTTTTTT	CASSPLRGTGELFF
TRBV28	TRBJ2-7	NA	NA	TGTGCCAGCAGTTCTCCTTACGAGCAGTACTTC	CASSSPYEQYF
TRBV6-5	TRBJ2-1	TRBD2	NA	TGTGCCAGCACGGGAGGAGTCAATGAGCAGTTCTTC	CASTGGVNEQFF
TRBV3-1/TRBV3-2	TRBJ1-3	NA	NA	TGTGCCAGCAGACAAGGGGGGGCTGGAAACACCATATATTTT	CASRQGGAGNTIYF
TRBV9	TRBJ2-1	TRBD2	NA	TGTGCCAGCAGCTCCGGGGGGACTAGCGGGGTGCAGTTCTTC	CASSSGGTSGVQFF
TRBV19	TRBJ1-2	NA	NA	TGTGCCAGTAGTATGAGCGGGGCTAACTATGGCTACACCTTC	CASSMSGANYGYTF
TRBV10-1	TRBJ2-5	TRBD2	NA	TGCGCCAGCAGTGGGACTAGCGGGGGCCAAGAGACCCAGTACTTC	CASSGTSGGQETQYF
TRBV7-7	TRBJ2-5	NA	NA	TGTGCTAGTGCCGGGATGCCCGGGGAGACCCAGTACTTC	CASAGMPGETQYF
TRBV29-1	TRBJ1-2	NA	NA	TGCAGCGTTGAAGATCTATTTAATGGCTACACCTTC	CSVEDLFNGYTF
TRBV6-5	TRBJ1-1	TRBD1	once	TGTGCCAGCAGTTACCCTCCGGGACAGGGTGACACTGAAGCTTTCTTT	CASSYPPGQGDTEAFF
TRBV29-1	TRBJ2-3	NA	NA	TGCAGCGCCGAGCGAGGCACAGATACGCAGTATTTT	CSAERGTDTQYF
TRBV28	TRBJ1-1	TRBD1	NA	TGTGCCAGCAGTTTAGAGGGGGCGTGGACTGAAGCTTTCTTT	CASSLEGAWTEAFF
TRBV9	TRBJ1-1	NA	NA	TGTGCCAGCAGCGTAGTCCCCGTCGGAGCTGAAGCTTTCTTT	CASSVVPVGAEAFF
TRBV28	TRBJ1-5	NA	once	TGTGCCGGGGGAGTCGCGGGGGGAAGTCAGCCCCAGCATTTT	CAGGVAGGSQPQHF
TRBV5-1	TRBJ2-1	TRBD2	NA	TGCGCCAGCAGCTTGGGACTAGCGGGAGGAGATGAGCAGTTCTTC	CASSLGLAGGDEQFF
TRBV6-5	TRBJ1-2	TRBD1	NA	TGTGCCAGCAGTTTCAGGGGGCCCCCTTACTATGGCTACACCTTC	CASSFRGPPYYGYTF
TRBV7-8	TRBJ1-2	NA	NA	TGTGCCAGCAGCCCTGGTCAGGGTAACTATGGCTACACCTTC	CASSPGQGNYGYTF
TRBV11-3	TRBJ1-1	NA	NA	TGTGCCAGCAGCCCACGTGCCGGGGAGACTGAAGCTTTCTTT	CASSPRAGETEAFF
TRBV2	TRBJ1-4	NA	NA	TGTGCCAGCCGAGAGTTTGAAAAACTGTTTTTT	CASREFEKLFF
TRBV19	TRBJ2-7	NA	once	TGTGCCAGTAGTATAGCGACTGAGCAGTACTTC	CASSIATEQYF
TRBV30	TRBJ1-2	NA	NA	TGTGCCTGGAGTGTTACAGGGACCGGCTACACCTTC	CAWSVTGTGYTF
TRBV15	TRBJ2-3	NA	NA	TGTGCCACCAGGGTTGCAGGGTTGAGCACAGATACGCAGTATTTT	CATRVAGLSTDTQYF
TRBV6-2/TRBV6-3	TRBJ1-1	NA	NA	TGTGCCAGCAGTTACCCTATGGACAGCATGAACACTGAAGCTTTCTTT	CASSYPMDSMNTEAFF
TRBV29-1	TRBJ2-5	TRBD2	NA	TGCAGCGTTGGAGGGGTAGCGGGAGAGACCCAGTACTTC	CSVGGVAGETQYF
TRBV2	TRBJ1-6	TRBD1	NA	TGTGCCAGCAGTGACCAGGGGGCTTCACCCCTCCACTTT	CASSDQGASPLHF
TRBV7-9	TRBJ1-4	TRBD1	NA	TGTGCCAGCAGCTTCCTCCGGGACAGGGGACGGGAAAAACTGTTTTTT	CASSFLRDRGREKLFF
TRBV7-9	TRBJ2-5	NA	NA	TGTGCCAGCAGCTTAGCGGGAGTGGAGACCCAGTACTTC	CASSLAGVETQYF
TRBV28	TRBJ2-7	TRBD2	NA	TGTGCCAGCAGTTTGGGACTAGCGGATAACTCCTACGAGCAGTACTTC	CASSLGLADNSYEQYF
TRBV24-1	TRBJ2-1	NA	NA	TGTGCCACCAGTTCGAGGGAGTCCCTCCTCAATGAGCAGTTCTTC	CATSSRESLLNEQFF
TRBV19	TRBJ1-1	NA	NA	TGTGCCAGTAGAGTAGACATTTTTAACACTGAAGCTTTCTTT	CASRVDIFNTEAFF